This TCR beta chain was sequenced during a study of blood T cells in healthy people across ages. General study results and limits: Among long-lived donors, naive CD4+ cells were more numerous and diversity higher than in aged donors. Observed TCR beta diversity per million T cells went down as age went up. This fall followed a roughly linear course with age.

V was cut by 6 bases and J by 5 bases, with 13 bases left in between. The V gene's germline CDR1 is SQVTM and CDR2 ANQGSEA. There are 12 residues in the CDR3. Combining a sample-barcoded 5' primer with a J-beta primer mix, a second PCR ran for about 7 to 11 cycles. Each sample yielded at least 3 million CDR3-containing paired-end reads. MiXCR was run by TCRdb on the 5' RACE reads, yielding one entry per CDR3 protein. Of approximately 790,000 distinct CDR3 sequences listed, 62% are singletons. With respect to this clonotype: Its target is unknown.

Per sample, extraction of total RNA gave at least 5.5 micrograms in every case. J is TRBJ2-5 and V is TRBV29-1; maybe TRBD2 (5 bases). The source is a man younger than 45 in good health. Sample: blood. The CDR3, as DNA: TGCAGCGTACCGGGATTTGGGGAGACCCAGTACTTC. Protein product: CSVPGFGETQYF.